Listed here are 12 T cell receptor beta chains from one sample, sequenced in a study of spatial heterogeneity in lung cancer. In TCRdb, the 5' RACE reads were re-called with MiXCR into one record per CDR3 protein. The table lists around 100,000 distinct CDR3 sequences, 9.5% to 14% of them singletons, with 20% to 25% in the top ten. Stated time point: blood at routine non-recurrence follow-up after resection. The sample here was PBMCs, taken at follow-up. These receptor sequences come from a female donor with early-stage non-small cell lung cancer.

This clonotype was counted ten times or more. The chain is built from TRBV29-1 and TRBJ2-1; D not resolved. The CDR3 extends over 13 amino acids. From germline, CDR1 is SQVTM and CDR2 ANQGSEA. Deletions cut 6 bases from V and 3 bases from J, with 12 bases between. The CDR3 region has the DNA TGCAGCGTGCAATCGTCTAGCTACAATGAGCAGTTCTTC. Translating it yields CSVQSSSYNEQFF.

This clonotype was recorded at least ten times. The CDR3 protein is CASSQESMGAQRSPGANVLTF. CDR3 DNA sequence: TGCGCCAGCAGCCAGGAAAGCATGGGAGCCCAACGGAGCCCTGGGGCCAACGTCCTGACTTTC. The chain joins TRBV4-3 to TRBJ2-6, with D maybe TRBD2 (5 bases). Trimming left V 3 bases short and J 2 bases short, with 26 bases between. Germline CDR1 reads LGHNA; CDR2 reads YSLEER. The CDR3 totals 21 residues.

The DNA of the CDR3 is TGTGCCAGCAGAAGCGGGAGGGCGTACGAGCAGTACTTC. It translates to CASRSGRAYEQYF. This sequence joins TRBV7-9 and TRBJ2-7, with TRBD2 identical over 10 bases. In germline, CDR1 is SEHNR, CDR2 FQNEAQ (reference sequence). The CDR3 runs to 13 residues. Trimming at V came to 6 bases and at J to 4 bases, leaving 3 bases not matched to a gene.

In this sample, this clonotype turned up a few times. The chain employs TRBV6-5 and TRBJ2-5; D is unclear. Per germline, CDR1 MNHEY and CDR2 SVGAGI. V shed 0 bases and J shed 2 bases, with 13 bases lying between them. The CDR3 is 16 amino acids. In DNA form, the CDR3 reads TGTGCCAGCAGTTACTCACGGCAGCCCTTTCAAGAGACCCAGTACTTC. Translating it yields CASSYSRQPFQETQYF.

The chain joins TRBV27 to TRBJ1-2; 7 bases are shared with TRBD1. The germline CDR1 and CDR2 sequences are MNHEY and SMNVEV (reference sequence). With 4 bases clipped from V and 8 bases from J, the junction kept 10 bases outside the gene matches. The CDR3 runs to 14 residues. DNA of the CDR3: TGTGCCAGCAGTTCCGACAGGGTTTCGCGCGGCTACACCTTC. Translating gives CASSSDRVSRGYTF.

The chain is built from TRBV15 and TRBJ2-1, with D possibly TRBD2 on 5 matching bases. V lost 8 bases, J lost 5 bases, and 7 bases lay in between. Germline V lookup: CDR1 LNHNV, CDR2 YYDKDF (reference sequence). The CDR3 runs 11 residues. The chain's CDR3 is CATWENNEQFF. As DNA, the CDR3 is TGTGCCACCTGGGAGAACAATGAGCAGTTCTTC.

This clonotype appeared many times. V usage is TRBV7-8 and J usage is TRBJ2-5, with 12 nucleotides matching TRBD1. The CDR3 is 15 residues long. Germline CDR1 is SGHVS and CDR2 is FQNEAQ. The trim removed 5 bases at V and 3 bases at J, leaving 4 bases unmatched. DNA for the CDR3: TGTGCCAGCAGCATGGGACAGGGGGCGAAAGAGACCCAGTACTTC. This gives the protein CASSMGQGAKETQYF.

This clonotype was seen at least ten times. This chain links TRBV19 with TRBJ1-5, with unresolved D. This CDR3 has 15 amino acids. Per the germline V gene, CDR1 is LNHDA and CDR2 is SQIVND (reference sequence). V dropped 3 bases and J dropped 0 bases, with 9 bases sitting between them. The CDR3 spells CASSIPGNSNQPQHF. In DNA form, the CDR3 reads TGTGCCAGTAGTATCCCCGGAAATAGCAATCAGCCCCAGCATTTT.

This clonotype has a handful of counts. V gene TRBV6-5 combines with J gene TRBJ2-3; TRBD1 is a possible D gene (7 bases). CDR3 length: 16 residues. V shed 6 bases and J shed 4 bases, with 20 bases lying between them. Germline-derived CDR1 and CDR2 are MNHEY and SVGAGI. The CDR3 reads CASRQRQGGLSDTQYF. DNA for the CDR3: TGTGCCAGCAGGCAGAGACAGGGAGGTTTGTCAGATACGCAGTATTTT.

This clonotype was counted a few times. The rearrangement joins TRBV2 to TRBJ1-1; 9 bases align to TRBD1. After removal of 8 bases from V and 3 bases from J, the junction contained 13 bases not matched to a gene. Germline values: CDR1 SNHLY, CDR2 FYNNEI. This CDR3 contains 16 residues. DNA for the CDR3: TGTGCCAGCCCCAAAATAAACAGGGGGCGAGACACTGAAGCTTTCTTT. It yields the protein CASPKINRGRDTEAFF.

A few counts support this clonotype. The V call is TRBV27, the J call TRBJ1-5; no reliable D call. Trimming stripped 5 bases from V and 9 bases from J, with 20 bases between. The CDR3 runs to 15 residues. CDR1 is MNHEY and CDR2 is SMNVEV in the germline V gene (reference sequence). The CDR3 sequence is CASSATSFAKLPQHF. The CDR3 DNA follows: TGTGCCAGCAGTGCCACCAGTTTTGCCAAACTGCCCCAGCATTTT.

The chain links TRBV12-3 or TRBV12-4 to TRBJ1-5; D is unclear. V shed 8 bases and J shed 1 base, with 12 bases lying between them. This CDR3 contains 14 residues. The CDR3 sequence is CASETWTSNQPQHF. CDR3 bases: TGTGCCAGCGAAACATGGACGAGCAATCAGCCCCAGCATTTT.